The subject of this entry is one T cell receptor beta chain. Its antigen is still unknown. V lost 3 bases to trimming and J lost 2 bases, with 14 bases between them. Per the germline V gene, CDR1 is MNHEY and CDR2 is SMNVEV (reference sequence). The CDR3 runs 16 residues. The data were obtained in a study of T cell responses to AZD1222 COVID-19 vaccine. Study conclusions and caveats: Every sample of the repertoires postdated the peak T cell response. The donors showed a predominance of white British ancestry and of females, with possible underestimation of clonal diversity. Baseline seropositives among AZD1222 recipients totaled only 5 to 7. Along spike, vaccine-associated CD4 TCRs were found throughout, with dominance at 160-218 and 743-854.

TCRdb keeps only in-frame clones here, not all; method: immunoSEQ multiplex PCR. The table records 150,000 to 170,000 clones, about nine tenths of them present only once. The sequences come from peripheral blood, collected on day 0 of AZD1222 vaccination. V usage is TRBV27 and J usage is TRBJ1-5; weak D call: TRBD1 (6 bases). This clonotype was obtained from an adult in good health. DNA for the CDR3: TGTGCCAGCAGTTTCTCCCGACAGGCGGGCAATCAGCCCCAGCATTTT. Translating it yields CASSFSRQAGNQPQHF.